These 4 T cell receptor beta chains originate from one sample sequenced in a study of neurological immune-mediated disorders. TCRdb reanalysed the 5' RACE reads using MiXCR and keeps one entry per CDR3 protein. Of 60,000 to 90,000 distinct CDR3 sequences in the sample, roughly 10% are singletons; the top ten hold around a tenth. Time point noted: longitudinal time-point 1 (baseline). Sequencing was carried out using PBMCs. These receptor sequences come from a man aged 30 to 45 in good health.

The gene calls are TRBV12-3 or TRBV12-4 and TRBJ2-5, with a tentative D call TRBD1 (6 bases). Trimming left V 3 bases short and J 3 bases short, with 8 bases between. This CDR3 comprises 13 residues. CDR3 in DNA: TGTGCCAGCAGTTTGAACAGGGAAGAGACCCAGTACTTC. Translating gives CASSLNREETQYF.

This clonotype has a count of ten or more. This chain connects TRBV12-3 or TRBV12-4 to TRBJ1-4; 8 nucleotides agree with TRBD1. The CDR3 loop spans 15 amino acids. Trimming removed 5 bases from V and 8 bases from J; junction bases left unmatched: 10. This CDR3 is CASSVYRGTGEKLFF. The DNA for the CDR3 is TGTGCCAGCAGTGTCTACAGGGGGACAGGCGAAAAACTGTTTTTT.

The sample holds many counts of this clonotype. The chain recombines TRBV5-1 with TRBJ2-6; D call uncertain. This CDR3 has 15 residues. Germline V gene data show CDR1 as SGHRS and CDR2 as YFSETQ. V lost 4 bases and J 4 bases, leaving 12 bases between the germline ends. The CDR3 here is CASSRTETGANVLTF. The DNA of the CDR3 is TGCGCCAGCAGCCGTACAGAAACAGGGGCCAACGTCCTGACTTTC.

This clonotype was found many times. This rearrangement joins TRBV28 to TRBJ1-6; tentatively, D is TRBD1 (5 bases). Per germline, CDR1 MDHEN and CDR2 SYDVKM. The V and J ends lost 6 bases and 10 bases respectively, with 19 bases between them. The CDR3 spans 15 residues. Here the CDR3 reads CASSLIRASGSPLHF. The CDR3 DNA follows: TGTGCCAGCAGCCTAATCAGGGCCTCAGGATCACCCCTCCACTTT.